The 24 T cell receptor beta chains listed next were all sequenced from one sample in a study of shared clonotypes between healthy human individuals. CD8 cells classed as naive were CD45RO-negative and positively selected for CCR7, excluding terminally differentiated effector memory CD45RA+ cells. Clones were read by immunoSEQ multiplex PCR, and TCRdb kept only the in-frame ones, dropping some. Altogether around 600,000 clones are present, 95% to 98% being singletons, with the ten largest covering approximately 0.33%. The material sequenced was naive CD8+ T cells sorted from blood. These TCRs come from a man in his thirties or forties in good health.

This chain uses TRBV14 with TRBJ2-7; TRBD1 or TRBD2 may be the D gene (5 bases each). This CDR3 is 15 amino acids long. Between the trimmed V and J ends, which lost 1 base and 3 bases, there was a span of 13 bases. Germline lookup yields CDR1 SGHDN and CDR2 FVKESK. CDR3 nucleotides: TGTGCCAGCAGCCAAGTTGGGGACCGACTCTACGAGCAGTACTTC. It encodes CASSQVGDRLYEQYF.

The rearrangement links TRBV14 to TRBJ2-1; D possibly uses TRBD1 or TRBD2 (5 bases each). Germline V CDR1 and CDR2: SGHDN, FVKESK. Trimming took 2 bases from V and 7 from J, leaving 12 bases between them. This CDR3 region has 14 residues. This CDR3 is CASSQFGDGNEQFF. DNA for the CDR3: TGTGCCAGCAGCCAATTCGGGGACGGGAATGAGCAGTTCTTC. Full variable domain (remainder filled in from reference TRBV14 and TRBJ2-1): EAGVTQFPSHSVIEKGQTVTLRCDPISGHDNLYWYRRVMGKEIKFLLHFVKESKQDESGMPNNRFLAERTGGTYSTLKVQPAELEDSGVYFCASSQFGDGNEQFFGPGTRLTVL.

The V call is TRBV9, the J call TRBJ2-1, with D maybe TRBD2 (7 bases). CDR3 size: 16 residues. V lost 1 base to trimming and J lost 10 bases, with 21 bases between them. Germline V gives CDR1 SGDLS, CDR2 YYNGEE. The CDR3, as DNA: TGTGCCAGCAGCGTATCCCGACTAGCTGATAGGGGGGAGCAGTTCTTC. This encodes CASSVSRLADRGEQFF.

The chain has TRBV29-1 and TRBJ2-7; weak D call: TRBD2 (6 bases). V was shortened by 7 bases and J by 3 bases, with 16 bases between the two germline ends. The CDR3 is made up of 13 amino acids. CDR1 SQVTM and CDR2 ANQGSEA come from the germline V gene. For the CDR3, the DNA is TGCAGCGCCGTGACTAGATCCGGCTACGAGCAGTACTTC. It translates to CSAVTRSGYEQYF.

This clone was recorded once. J is TRBJ2-3 and V is TRBV5-4; the match to TRBD1 covers 7 bases. CDR1 and CDR2 from the germline V gene are SGHNT and YYREEE (reference sequence). The CDR3 is 15 residues long. V lost 2 bases and J lost 2; bases outside the gene matches: 5. DNA of the CDR3: TGTGCCAGCAGCTTCGCAGGGGGTGACACAGATACGCAGTATTTT. Amino acids: CASSFAGGDTDTQYF.

The gene calls are TRBV29-1 and TRBJ1-2; 8 bases map to TRBD1. V was clipped by 3 bases and J by 8 bases; unmatched bases: 8. Germline V gene lookup returns CDR1 SQVTM and CDR2 ANQGSEA. The CDR3 has 13 residues. The CDR3 DNA follows: TGCAGCGTTGACTCGGACAGGGCAAGGGGCTACACCTTC. It codes for CSVDSDRARGYTF.

CDR3 sequence reads: CASIAGTGNTDTQYF. The DNA for the CDR3 is TGCGCCAGCATCGCCGGGACAGGTAACACAGATACGCAGTATTTT. The chain links TRBV5-1 to TRBJ2-3, with 8 bases identical to TRBD1. CDR1 SGHRS and CDR2 YFSETQ come from the germline V gene. The CDR3 runs to 15 residues. V lost 6 bases and J lost 2; bases outside the gene matches: 8. The complete variable domain, with remaining parts taken from reference TRBV5-1 and TRBJ2-3, reads KAGVTQTPRYLIKTRGQQVTLSCSPISGHRSVSWYQQTPGQGLQFLFEYFSETQRNKGNFPGRFSGRQFSNSRSEMNVSTLELGDSALYLCASIAGTGNTDTQYFGPGTRLTVL.

This chain joins TRBV30 and TRBJ2-7, with D unresolved. CDR3 length equals 11 residues. CDR1 and CDR2 (germline): GTSNPN, SVGIG (reference sequence). Trimming took off 2 bases at V and 3 bases at J, with 5 bases between the two ends. The CDR3 spells CAWSRDYEQYF. In DNA, the CDR3 is TGTGCCTGGAGTCGAGACTACGAGCAGTACTTC.

The chain combines TRBV25-1 with TRBJ2-5; D unresolved. In germline, CDR1 is MGHDK, CDR2 SYGVNS. V lost 2 bases and J lost 4, with 14 bases in between. The CDR3 length is 15 residues. The DNA for the CDR3 is TGTGCCAGCAGTGAACTTACCAGGTCCGGAGAGACCCAGTACTTC. It codes for CASSELTRSGETQYF.

V and J are TRBV15 and TRBJ2-7; the D call may be TRBD1 or TRBD2 (5 bases each). V lost 0 bases and J lost 3, with 15 bases in between. This CDR3 has 16 amino acids. Germline V gene lookup returns CDR1 LNHNV and CDR2 YYDKDF (reference sequence). DNA of the CDR3: TGTGCCACCAGCAGAGATCGGATAGGGGAGTTCTACGAGCAGTACTTC. It codes for CATSRDRIGEFYEQYF.

The rearrangement links TRBV7-8 to TRBJ2-2, with TRBD2 matching over 9 bases. Looked up from germline, CDR1 is SGHVS and CDR2 is FQNEAQ. The CDR3 runs 15 residues. With V trimmed by 5 bases and J by 6 bases, 7 bases remained unmatched. In DNA form, the CDR3 reads TGTGCCAGCAGCGCAAGGGGACTAGCCGCCGGGGAGCTGTTTTTT. Translating it yields CASSARGLAAGELFF.

The chain has TRBV5-4 and TRBJ1-2, with 7 bases identical to TRBD1. This CDR3 has 15 residues. Germline V gene sequence: CDR1 SGHNT, CDR2 YYREEE (reference sequence). V was pared by 4 bases and J by 3 bases, with 9 bases of the junction left unmatched. The CDR3 region has the DNA TGTGCCAGCAGCACAATTGACAGGGCTTACTATGGCTACACCTTC. Its protein product is CASSTIDRAYYGYTF.

The genes are TRBV14 and TRBJ2-1; weak D call: TRBD2 (6 bases). With 4 bases removed from V and 9 bases from J, the gap between germline ends came to 16 bases. Germline CDR1 reads SGHDN; CDR2 reads FVKESK. The CDR3 runs 14 residues. Here the CDR3 reads CASSLSGTGGEQFF. For the CDR3, the DNA is TGTGCCAGCAGCCTCTCCGGGACCGGGGGTGAGCAGTTCTTC.

This clone showed up just once. The chain employs TRBV4-1 and TRBJ2-7; the match to TRBD1 covers 8 bases. Trimming cost V 0 bases and J 1 base; bases outside gene matches: 8. CDR1 is MGHRA, CDR2 YSYEKL, per germline. This CDR3 is built from 17 residues. CDR3 residues: CASSQDAGQGMSYEQYF. The CDR3 nucleotides read TGCGCCAGCAGCCAAGATGCCGGACAGGGAATGTCCTACGAGCAGTACTTC.

CDR3 in DNA: TGTGCCAGCTCACCCTCGGACAGGGTGCTTTCCTACGAGCAGTACTTC. Its translation: CASSPSDRVLSYEQYF. The genes are TRBV18 and TRBJ2-7, with 8 bases identical to TRBD1. V lost 3 bases, J lost 1 base, and 8 bases stayed unmatched. Germline V gives CDR1 KGHSH, CDR2 LQKENI. The CDR3 runs to 16 residues.

CDR3 residues: CASSEQSTDTQYF. CDR3 nucleotide sequence: TGTGCCAGCAGTGAACAGAGCACAGATACGCAGTATTTT. V is TRBV25-1 and J is TRBJ2-3; no firm D call. The germline V gene has CDR1 MGHDK and CDR2 SYGVNS. The CDR3 loop spans 13 amino acids. The ends were cut back, 2 bases at V and 0 bases at J, with 3 bases in the middle.

This chain uses TRBV9 with TRBJ2-1; 8 positions agree with TRBD2. Looked up from germline, CDR1 is SGDLS and CDR2 is YYNGEE. V dropped 6 bases and J dropped 7; count of bases not matched to a gene: 18. This CDR3 has 17 residues. The CDR3 reads CASTSGRGSAIGNEQFF. In DNA form, the CDR3 reads TGTGCCAGCACCAGCGGGAGAGGGTCGGCGATCGGTAATGAGCAGTTCTTC.

As regards this clone: One end of the junction is discordant with germline, which a read error may explain. This chain connects TRBV27 to TRBJ2-1; 7 nucleotides match TRBD2. The CDR3 is 12 amino acids. From germline, CDR1 is MNHEY and CDR2 SMNVEV (reference sequence). Here the CDR3 reads CASSISSGPSFF. DNA for the CDR3: TGTGCCAGCAGTATATCTAGCGGCCCCTCCTTCTTC.

This chain joins TRBV7-9 and TRBJ2-1; D not resolved. The CDR3 contains 14 residues. Trimming cost V 1 base and J 4 bases, with 8 bases left between them. CDR1 SEHNR and CDR2 FQNEAQ come from the germline V gene (reference sequence). CDR3 residues: CASSLGPIYNEQFF. CDR3 DNA sequence: TGTGCCAGCAGCTTAGGTCCGATTTACAATGAGCAGTTCTTC.

This chain joins TRBV5-8 and TRBJ1-5; a possible D gene is TRBD1 (5 bases). Deletions cut 4 bases from V and 6 bases from J, with 17 bases between. CDR3 length: 15 residues. Germline CDR1 SGHTS, CDR2 YDEGEE. The CDR3 nucleotides read TGTGCCAGCAGCAAGATGGGGGTGGAGAGTCAGCCCCAGCATTTT. It yields the protein CASSKMGVESQPQHF.

The chain combines TRBV27 with TRBJ2-2; 10 bases match TRBD1. CDR3 length equals 14 residues. With V trimmed by 5 bases and J by 6 bases, 3 bases remained unmatched. Germline assignment: CDR1 MNHEY and CDR2 SMNVEV (reference sequence). The CDR3 reads CASSLGQGAGELFF. The CDR3 DNA follows: TGTGCCAGCAGTCTTGGACAGGGGGCCGGGGAGCTGTTTTTT.

This chain links TRBV27 with TRBJ2-7; 7 positions agree with TRBD2. CDR3 length: 15 amino acids. Unmatched junction bases numbered 6, after V lost 3 bases and J lost 1 base. Looked up from germline, CDR1 is MNHEY and CDR2 is SMNVEV (reference sequence). In nucleotides, the CDR3 is TGTGCCAGCAGTTTCTCCAGCGGGGCTTCCTACGAGCAGTACTTC. Its protein is CASSFSSGASYEQYF.

With respect to this clone: The junction and the germline gene differ at one end; a read error may be behind it. The chain combines TRBV6-1 with TRBJ2-6; tentatively, D is TRBD1 (5 bases). Germline loops: CDR1 MNHNS, CDR2 SASEGT. CDR3 size: 16 residues. CDR3 amino acids: CASTEQVRSGANVLTF. DNA of the CDR3: TGTGCCAGCACTGAACAGGTCCGCTCTGGGGCCAACGTCCTGACTTTC.

The rearrangement links TRBV27 to TRBJ2-1; 10 bases agree with TRBD2. CDR1 is MNHEY and CDR2 is SMNVEV in the germline V gene (reference sequence). Germline trimming cut 4 bases from V and 5 bases from J; bases unmatched to any gene: 8. This CDR3 spans 16 amino acids. The CDR3 DNA reads as TGTGCCAGCAGTTACCTAGCGGGAGAATCCCACAATGAGCAGTTCTTC. Translation gives CASSYLAGESHNEQFF.